The clone carrying this TCR beta chain was seen repeatedly, ten times or more. Its specificity is unknown. This specimen comes from a study of CD8 T cells in ankylosing spondylitis. Whole-study findings and limits: Earlier work had already found some motif variants in reactive arthritis synovial fluid and blood. In ankylosing spondylitis patients, matched synovial fluid reportedly showed significant enrichment of disease-linked clones.

Quantitative molecular-barcoded 5'-RACE generated the TCR beta libraries. TCRdb processed the 5' RACE reads anew with MiXCR; each CDR3 protein has one entry. This table has about 25,000 distinct CDR3 sequences, 2.5% to 3% appearing once. V was cut by 0 bases and J by 3 bases, with 13 bases left in between. Germline V gives CDR1 SGDLS, CDR2 YYNGEE. CDR3 length: 15 residues. The source of this sequence is a female donor with ankylosing spondylitis or in good health (not recorded which). The source material was blood, either unsorted or a sorted T cell fraction (not recorded which). The chain recombines TRBV9 with TRBJ2-7, with D possibly being TRBD2 (5 bases). Here the CDR3 reads CASSVGSGIGYEQYF. As DNA, the CDR3 is TGTGCCAGCAGCGTAGGGTCCGGGATCGGCTACGAGCAGTACTTC.